A single sample gave rise to the 11 T cell receptor beta chains below, sequenced in a study of long-term antiretroviral therapy in people with HIV. Investigators performed immunoSEQ version v3.0 at survey level. The method was immunoSEQ multiplex PCR; TCRdb's version includes in-frame clones alone and lacks a portion of them. The table includes approximately 31,000 clones, 78% detected once. Source: unsorted PBMCs, taken 3.1 years after starting antiretroviral therapy. These receptor sequences come from a woman aged 45-59 years with HIV.

The gene calls are TRBV18 and TRBJ1-2; maybe TRBD1 (5 bases). Between the trimmed V and J ends, which lost 2 bases and 8 bases, there was a span of 15 bases. Germline CDR1 is KGHSH and CDR2 is LQKENI. The CDR3 extends over 14 amino acids. CDR3 DNA sequence: TGTGCCAGCTCACCAGCAAGGGGAAAGGTCGGCTACACCTTC. The encoded protein is CASSPARGKVGYTF.

In this sample, this clone turned up once. The V gene is TRBV27, the J gene TRBJ1-5; D is unclear. The germline gives CDR1 MNHEY, CDR2 SMNVEV (reference sequence). This CDR3 has 12 residues. Between the trimmed V and J ends, which lost 5 bases and 7 bases, there was a span of 9 bases. CDR3 DNA: TGTGCCAGCAGTGGACGGGGACAGCCCCAGCATTTT. Protein sequence: CASSGRGQPQHF.

This clone was observed once. The chain joins TRBV7-2 to TRBJ2-1, with D unresolved. Per the germline V gene, CDR1 is SGHTA and CDR2 is FQGNSA. The CDR3 is 14 residues long. The V end was cut by 0 bases, the J end by 4 bases, with 7 bases between. The CDR3, as DNA: TGTGCCAGCAGCTTAGCAACCCCTTACAATGAGCAGTTCTTC. It codes for CASSLATPYNEQFF.

In this sample, this clone turned up once. The CDR3 DNA sequence: TGTGCCAGCAGCTTCTCGGGACTAGCAGCCTACGAGCAGTACTTC. The encoded protein is CASSFSGLAAYEQYF. The chain links TRBV7-2 to TRBJ2-7; TRBD2 agrees at 9 bases. Looked up from germline, CDR1 is SGHTA and CDR2 is FQGNSA. With V trimmed by 3 bases and J by 2 bases, 5 bases remained unmatched. CDR3 length: 15 residues. The whole variable domain, filled in from reference TRBV7-2 and TRBJ2-7, reads GAGVSQSPSNKVTEKGKDVELRCDPISGHTALYWYRQSLGQGLEFLIYFQGNSAPDKSGLPSDRFSAERTGGSVSTLTIQRTQQEDSAVYLCASSFSGLAAYEQYFGPGTRLTVT.

The chain has TRBV7-3 and TRBJ2-2; D tentatively reads TRBD1 or TRBD2 (5 bases each). In germline, CDR1 is SGHTA, CDR2 FQGTGA. The V end was cut by 3 bases, the J end by 5 bases, with 16 bases between. The CDR3 covers 16 residues. CDR3 coding DNA: TGTGCCAGCAGCTTTTTGAGGGGTTTTAGGACCGGGGAGCTGTTTTTT. This sequence encodes CASSFLRGFRTGELFF.

The chain links TRBV5-1 to TRBJ2-1; no firm D call. Trimming cost V 0 bases and J 1 base, with 11 bases left between them. The germline gives CDR1 SGHRS, CDR2 YFSETQ. This CDR3 is built from 16 residues. The CDR3 loop is CASSLVQSDSYNEQFF. The CDR3 DNA reads as TGCGCCAGCAGCTTGGTGCAGTCGGATTCCTACAATGAGCAGTTCTTC.

The table lists this clone with a few counts. The V gene is TRBV27, the J gene TRBJ1-6; TRBD1 might be the D (6 bases). This CDR3 has 15 amino acids. CDR1 and CDR2 from the germline V gene are MNHEY and SMNVEV (reference sequence). V was trimmed by 6 bases and J by 2 bases, leaving 11 bases between them. CDR3 loop: CASRRGGTYNSPLHF. In DNA, the CDR3 is TGTGCCAGCAGGAGGGGGGGGACCTATAATTCACCCCTCCACTTT.

This rearrangement joins TRBV7-2 to TRBJ2-3; TRBD1 is a possible D gene (7 bases). Germline values: CDR1 SGHTA, CDR2 FQGNSA. The ends were cut back, 8 bases at V and 5 bases at J, with 20 bases in the middle. This CDR3 region has 15 residues. The CDR3 protein is CASYQGGIKGDTQYF. The CDR3 DNA is TGTGCCAGCTACCAGGGGGGTATCAAGGGAGATACGCAGTATTTT.

CDR3 loop: CASSSDREMTGELFF. CDR3 DNA sequence: TGTGCCAGCAGCTCGGACAGGGAGATGACCGGGGAGCTGTTTTTT. This chain connects TRBV5-6 to TRBJ2-2; 8 positions agree with TRBD1. This CDR3 has 15 amino acids. The V gene end was trimmed by 3 bases and the J gene end by 5 bases; junction bases not matched to a gene: 6. The germline gives CDR1 SGHDT, CDR2 YYEEEE.

This chain uses TRBV6-5 with TRBJ1-2; TRBD1 agrees at 11 bases. The CDR3 covers 16 residues. Germline V gene lookup returns CDR1 MNHEY and CDR2 SVGAGI. Germline trimming cut 0 bases from V and 4 bases from J; bases unmatched to any gene: 4. CDR3 DNA sequence: TGTGCCAGCAGTTACTCGGGGACAGGGGGAGGCTATGGCTACACCTTC. Its translation is CASSYSGTGGGYGYTF.

The chain recombines TRBV7-9 with TRBJ1-1, with D unclear. Looked up from germline, CDR1 is SEHNR and CDR2 is FQNEAQ (reference sequence). V lost 6 bases to trimming and J lost 7 bases, with 15 bases between them. The CDR3 is made up of 13 amino acids. CDR3 residues: CASSSFRAGEAFF. DNA for the CDR3: TGTGCCAGCAGTTCCTTTAGAGCCGGTGAAGCTTTCTTT. The full variable domain, with the rest looked up from reference TRBV7-9 and TRBJ1-1, is DTGVSQNPRHKITKRGQNVTFRCDPISEHNRLYWYRQTLGQGPEFLTYFQNEAQLEKSRLLSDRFSAERPKGSFSTLEIQRTEQGDSAMYLCASSSFRAGEAFFGQGTRLTVV.